The 32 T cell receptor beta chains reported below all come from one sample, sequenced in a study of blood T cell repertoires in COVID-19. Profiled with immunoSEQ multiplex PCR; TCRdb holds only in-frame clones, not every one. Among about 190,000 clones listed, around 85% were seen once. Specimen: peripheral blood. The receptors were sampled from a man between 65 and 85 years old with active or convalescent COVID-19.

This chain uses TRBV10-3 with TRBJ2-5; 7 nucleotides align to TRBD2. The V segment lost 8 bases and the J segment 5 bases; nucleotides outside the gene matches: 8. Germline loops: CDR1 ENHRY, CDR2 SYGVKD. The CDR3 covers 13 residues. Written as DNA, the CDR3 is TGTGCCATCGGGCAGGTGGGGGGGGAGACCCAGTACTTC. This gives the protein CAIGQVGGETQYF.

The V gene is TRBV9, the J gene TRBJ2-2; D may be TRBD2 (6 bases). V lost 0 bases to trimming and J lost 2 bases, with 8 bases between them. This CDR3 comprises 15 residues. The germline V gene has CDR1 SGDLS and CDR2 YYNGEE. CDR3 bases: TGTGCCAGCAGCGTAGCGGGGGTAAACACCGGGGAGCTGTTTTTT. Its translation is CASSVAGVNTGELFF.

The J gene is TRBJ2-5, the V gene TRBV6-5; 7 nucleotides align to TRBD2. The CDR3 is made up of 12 amino acids. CDR1 MNHEY and CDR2 SVGAGI come from the germline V gene. The V gene end was trimmed by 10 bases and the J gene end by 5 bases; junction bases not matched to a gene: 7. This chain's CDR3 is CATTAGRETQYF. CDR3 bases: TGTGCCACCACAGCGGGGCGGGAGACCCAGTACTTC.

V and J are TRBV12-2 and TRBJ2-2; the table calls TRBD1, which could not be checked here. TRBV12-2 counts as a pseudogene. The CDR3 is made up of 15 amino acids. The CDR3 nucleotides read TGTGCAAGTCGCTTAGAGCCAGGGGGCCCCGGGGAGCTGTTTTTT. Its translation: CASRLEPGGPGELFF.

The chain has TRBV6-2 or TRBV6-3 and TRBJ2-1, with 13 nucleotides matching TRBD2. This CDR3 has 15 amino acids. The ends lost 6 bases at V and 8 bases at J; junction bases unmatched: 7. Germline V gives CDR1 MNHEY, CDR2 SVGEGT. CDR3 sequence: CASSVGTSGMYEQFF. The CDR3 coding sequence is TGTGCCAGCAGCGTCGGGACTAGCGGGATGTATGAGCAGTTCTTC.

This clone has only a few counts. The chain couples TRBV25-1 to TRBJ2-5; weak D call: TRBD1 (6 bases). Trimming pared 8 bases from V and 4 bases from J, leaving 14 bases between. The CDR3 totals 13 residues. Per the germline V gene, CDR1 is MGHDK and CDR2 is SYGVNS. Here the CDR3 reads CASARTGIETQYF. CDR3 sequence (DNA): TGTGCCAGCGCACGTACAGGGATAGAGACCCAGTACTTC.

The DNA for the CDR3 is TGTGCCAGCAGCCCCGGGACAGGGATTACAGATACGCAGTATTTT. This codes for CASSPGTGITDTQYF. This chain links TRBV27 with TRBJ2-3, with 9 bases matching TRBD1. The V gene's germline CDR1 is MNHEY and CDR2 SMNVEV (reference sequence). This CDR3 has 15 residues. Losses at the gene ends were 6 bases for V and 3 bases for J; bases not matched to a gene: 7.

The chain employs TRBV9 and TRBJ2-3; no definite D call. This CDR3 is 13 amino acids long. The germline CDR1 and CDR2 sequences are SGDLS and YYNGEE. V was shortened by 0 bases and J by 1 base, with 3 bases between the two germline ends. CDR3: CASSVAGTDTQYF. Written as DNA, the CDR3 is TGTGCCAGCAGCGTAGCGGGCACAGATACGCAGTATTTT.

V and J are TRBV6-5 and TRBJ2-7; 10 nucleotides align to TRBD1. CDR3 size: 14 residues. The trim removed 6 bases at V and 0 bases at J, leaving 2 bases unmatched. CDR1 is MNHEY, CDR2 SVGAGI, per germline. The CDR3 sequence: CASRRQGASYEQYF. In DNA, the CDR3 is TGTGCCAGCAGACGACAGGGGGCCTCCTACGAGCAGTACTTC.

The chain joins TRBV5-1 to TRBJ2-7, with D possibly matching TRBD2 (5 bases). Between the trimmed V and J ends, which lost 2 bases and 6 bases, there was a span of 15 bases. The CDR3 sequence is 14 residues long. CDR1 SGHRS and CDR2 YFSETQ come from the germline V gene. CDR3 nucleotide sequence: TGCGCCAGCAGCTTAACCGGGGAACGGGTCGAGCAGTACTTC. Its protein is CASSLTGERVEQYF.

The chain combines TRBV21-1 with TRBJ1-1; the DNA was not used to check the table's D call, TRBD1. TRBV21-1 is noted as a pseudogene. The CDR3 has 13 amino acids. CDR3: CASSRQDNTEAFF. CDR3 sequence (DNA): TGTGCCAGCAGCAGACAGGATAACACTGAAGCTTTCTTT.

The chain joins TRBV5-4 to TRBJ2-3; 7 bases are a match to TRBD2. The germline V gene has CDR1 SGHNT and CDR2 YYREEE (reference sequence). The CDR3 extends over 15 amino acids. J gave up 4 bases and V 6 bases, and 11 bases lay outside the gene matches. DNA for the CDR3: TGTGCCAGCACCCGGGGAGGGAAGGGCCCAGATACGCAGTATTTT. This translates into CASTRGGKGPDTQYF.

The rearrangement links TRBV7-9 to TRBJ2-1; D call uncertain. V lost 1 base and J 2 bases, leaving 6 bases between the germline ends. Per germline, CDR1 SEHNR and CDR2 FQNEAQ (reference sequence). This CDR3 has 14 amino acids. The CDR3, as DNA: TGTGCCAGCAGCTTAGGATGGCCCTACAATGAGCAGTTCTTC. It yields the protein CASSLGWPYNEQFF.

This chain connects TRBV4-3 to TRBJ1-1; 7 bases align to TRBD1. J gave up 5 bases and V 4 bases, and 7 bases lay outside the gene matches. Per germline, CDR1 LGHNA and CDR2 YSLEER. This CDR3 is 14 amino acids long. CDR3 sequence (DNA): TGCGCCAGCAGCCTAACAGGGGTCAGGACTGAAGCTTTCTTT. Its protein product is CASSLTGVRTEAFF.

The V call is TRBV10-1, the J call TRBJ2-5; D might be TRBD1 (6 bases). V was cut by 3 bases and J by 2 bases, with 10 bases left in between. This CDR3 has 14 residues. Germline V lookup: CDR1 WNHNN, CDR2 SYGVQD (reference sequence). CDR3 coding DNA: TGCGCCAGCAGTGAAGGGCAGGGGCAAGAGACCCAGTACTTC. This codes for CASSEGQGQETQYF.

The rearrangement joins TRBV9 to TRBJ2-3; no clear D. The CDR3 covers 13 residues. Germline CDR1 SGDLS, CDR2 YYNGEE. V dropped 2 bases and J dropped 3 bases, with 7 bases sitting between them. For the CDR3, the DNA is TGTGCCAGCAGCGTTACAGAAACAGATACGCAGTATTTT. This sequence encodes CASSVTETDTQYF.

The table lists this clone with a count of one. V usage is TRBV10-2 and J usage is TRBJ2-3; D ambiguous. Germline V gene sequence: CDR1 WSHSY, CDR2 SAAADI. Trimming stripped 0 bases from V and 12 bases from J, with 10 bases between. The CDR3 has 12 amino acids. The CDR3, as DNA: TGCGCCAGCAGTGAGTCACCCCTAATCCAGTATTTT. It encodes CASSESPLIQYF.

The V gene is TRBV6-6, the J gene TRBJ2-3; 9 bases align to TRBD1. This CDR3 comprises 17 residues. Germline CDR1 and CDR2: MNHNY and SVGAGI (reference sequence). V lost 5 bases, J lost 2 bases, and 11 bases stayed unmatched. The CDR3 spells CASSLYLRTGVTDTQYF. The CDR3, as DNA: TGTGCCAGCAGTCTATATCTTAGGACAGGGGTCACAGATACGCAGTATTTT.

The J gene is TRBJ2-3, the V gene TRBV7-9, with 10 bases fitting TRBD2. With 5 bases clipped from V and 0 bases from J, the junction kept 2 bases outside the gene matches. The CDR3 length is 15 residues. Germline V gives CDR1 SEHNR, CDR2 FQNEAQ (reference sequence). Written as DNA, the CDR3 is TGTGCCAGCAGCACGACTAGCGGGAGCACAGATACGCAGTATTTT. This gives the protein CASSTTSGSTDTQYF.

This sequence joins TRBV19 and TRBJ1-2; maybe TRBD1 (6 bases). V lost 7 bases, J lost 2 bases, and 11 bases lay in between. This CDR3 is 13 amino acids long. The V gene's germline CDR1 is LNHDA and CDR2 SQIVND (reference sequence). The CDR3 is CASNPGANYGYTF. CDR3 in DNA: TGTGCCAGTAATCCAGGGGCCAACTATGGCTACACCTTC.

The rearrangement links TRBV28 to TRBJ1-2; maybe TRBD1 (5 bases). The CDR3 runs 13 residues. CDR1 and CDR2 from the germline V gene are MDHEN and SYDVKM. V was cut by 6 bases and J by 7 bases, with 15 bases left in between. The CDR3, as DNA: TGTGCCAGCAGGCTGGGGGGGTTCGGTGGCTACACCTTC. Its translation: CASRLGGFGGYTF.

The chain uses TRBV19 and TRBJ2-2, with D possibly TRBD1 on 5 matching bases. CDR3 length: 12 amino acids. Germline values: CDR1 LNHDA, CDR2 SQIVND (reference sequence). Trimming removed 9 bases from V and 1 base from J, with 6 bases in between. This CDR3 reads CASRENTGELFF. CDR3 coding DNA: TGTGCCAGCAGGGAGAACACCGGGGAGCTGTTTTTT. Complete variable domain (other parts from reference TRBV19 and TRBJ2-2): DGGITQSPKYLFRKEGQNVTLSCEQNLNHDAMYWYRQDPGQGLRLIYYSQIVNDFQKGDIAEGYSVSREKKESFPLTVTSAQKNPTAFYLCASRENTGELFFGEGSRLTVL.

V usage is TRBV4-1 and J usage is TRBJ2-3; 10 bases are shared with TRBD2. With 0 bases clipped from V and 10 bases from J, the junction kept 13 bases outside the gene matches. Per germline, CDR1 MGHRA and CDR2 YSYEKL. The CDR3 has 17 amino acids. CDR3 residues: CASSQDIGSGGRFAQYF. The DNA for the CDR3 is TGCGCCAGCAGCCAAGATATAGGTAGCGGGGGGCGGTTTGCGCAGTATTTT.

This chain's CDR3 is CAWSGKAGQGDYGYTF. As DNA, the CDR3 is TGTGCCTGGAGTGGAAAAGCGGGACAGGGAGACTATGGCTACACCTTC. V usage is TRBV30 and J usage is TRBJ1-2; 9 bases agree with TRBD1. The J segment lost 3 bases and the V segment lost 1 base, leaving 9 bases of the junction unmatched. Germline V gives CDR1 GTSNPN, CDR2 SVGIG (reference sequence). CDR3 length equals 16 residues.

CDR3 bases: TGTGCCAGCAGCTTAAAGCGGAGCACCGGGGAGCTGTTTTTT. The encoded protein is CASSLKRSTGELFF. The V call is TRBV7-2, the J call TRBJ2-2; D is perhaps TRBD2 (5 bases). Germline V lookup: CDR1 SGHTA, CDR2 FQGNSA. This CDR3 spans 14 amino acids. V lost 2 bases to trimming and J lost 4 bases, with 8 bases between them.

The J gene is TRBJ1-3, the V gene TRBV1. TRBV1 is annotated as a pseudogene. This CDR3 contains 19 residues. Here the CDR3 DNA reads TGCACCAGCAGCCAAGACGCTCCATCTGAGAGGGATTCTGGAAACACCATATATTTT. It encodes CTSSQDAPSERDSGNTIYF.

The V gene is TRBV11-2, the J gene TRBJ1-2; TRBD1 agrees at 9 bases. The CDR3 length is 15 residues. The V and J ends lost 11 bases and 4 bases, in that order; junction bases with no gene match: 14. Germline CDR1 and CDR2: SGHAT and FQNNGV. The CDR3 here is CASRPGQGPFYGYTF. The CDR3 nucleotides are TGTGCCTCTCGGCCGGGACAGGGACCATTCTATGGCTACACCTTC.

This sequence joins TRBV7-2 and TRBJ2-7; 7 bases are a match to TRBD2. The CDR3 is 14 amino acids. CDR1 SGHTA and CDR2 FQGNSA come from the germline V gene. V gave up 5 bases and J gave up 6 bases; unmatched junction bases: 10. CDR3 region: CASSKAGSVSEQYF. The DNA of the CDR3 is TGTGCCAGCAGCAAAGCGGGATCAGTCTCCGAGCAGTACTTC.

This clone appeared a single time. The chain recombines TRBV7-6 with TRBJ2-3; 15 bases align to TRBD2. The length of the CDR3 is 17 residues. Trimming at V came to 5 bases and at J to 4 bases, leaving 7 bases not matched to a gene. CDR1 and CDR2 from the germline V gene are SGHVS and FNYEAQ. The CDR3 DNA follows: TGTGCCAGCAGCCCTTGGACTAGCGGGGGGGCAGCAGATACGCAGTATTTT. This gives the protein CASSPWTSGGAADTQYF.

This clone was detected a few times. The chain recombines TRBV10-3 with TRBJ2-7, with D hard to call. In germline, CDR1 is ENHRY, CDR2 SYGVKD. The CDR3 is 13 amino acids. V dropped 2 bases and J dropped 3 bases, with 8 bases sitting between them. The CDR3, as DNA: TGTGCCATCAGTGAGGGGCCCAACTACGAGCAGTACTTC. This gives the protein CAISEGPNYEQYF.

The DNA of the CDR3 is TGTGCCAGCAGTGAAGTGGGAGGGCGCGAGCAGTACTTC. It translates to CASSEVGGREQYF. J is TRBJ2-7 and V is TRBV6-1; 7 nucleotides line up with TRBD2. The germline CDR1 and CDR2 sequences are MNHNS and SASEGT. The CDR3 loop spans 13 amino acids. V lost 1 base and J lost 6; bases outside the gene matches: 3.

This chain uses TRBV7-2 with TRBJ2-5; D might be TRBD2 (5 bases). V was clipped by 1 base and J by 5 bases, with 14 bases between them. Germline V gives CDR1 SGHTA, CDR2 FQGNSA. The CDR3 has 15 amino acids. The CDR3 reads CASSLGGGHGETQYF. The DNA for the CDR3 is TGTGCCAGCAGCTTAGGTGGCGGGCACGGGGAGACCCAGTACTTC.